The present T cell receptor (beta chain) was sequenced within a study of TIL therapy for anti-PD-1-resistant metastatic lung cancer (dated by TCRdb to the early 2020s). Notes on the research overall: Tumors were harvested prior to any PD-1/PD-L1 blockade, after which nivolumab was administered to patients, and lymphodepletion, expanded TIL infusion and IL-2 were given to patients who progressed. A median non-synonymous tumor mutation burden of under 1.9 mutations per megabase was determined across the cohort by whole-exome sequencing. Among the enrolled patients, the median age was roughly 55 years (range about 35-75), and the median tumor PD-L1 proportion score was about 6%. Clonotypes were tracked across tumor, expanded TIL product and serial blood samples by T cell receptor beta sequencing of tumor and peripheral blood. The cohort was predominantly lung adenocarcinoma, with several EGFR-mutant and two ALK-rearranged tumors, and half of patients were current or former smokers. The investigation overall reported the following: The study protocol defined all tumor marker inferences as exploratory. Clonotypes from the infused TIL partially replaced the baseline peripheral repertoire and then declined over months, and persistence showed no apparent association with response. Generalizability was limited because the cohort was highly selected, with more treatment-naive, never-smoker and oncogene-addicted patients included than is typical.

Regarding this clone: Which antigen it targets is not known. Base qualities are not recorded, but no much larger clone differs from it by a single base.

What the time point label conveys for this sample: pre-treatment sample, taken before nivolumab and TIL therapy. Adults with stage 4 NSCLC were enrolled from late 2017 to January 2020 in a dual-center phase I trial. The samples were obtained from a phase I trial that was single-arm and open-label and tested tumor-infiltrating lymphocyte therapy combined with nivolumab in advanced non-small cell lung cancer. Mononuclear cells from blood collected in EDTA tubes were isolated on a Ficoll gradient and snap-frozen as pellets, and DNA was then extracted using a Qiagen mini-prep kit. The cysteine opens and the phenylalanine closes a CDR3 of 16 amino acids. This entry keeps only the CDR3 DNA: 48 bases, framed from base 1. CDR1 MRHNA and CDR2 SNTAGT are derived from the germline V gene. Relative to germline, V is missing 2 bases and J is missing 3 bases, with 9 bases of the junction outside any gene match.

TCR beta CDR3 regions were amplified from genomic DNA by bias-controlled multiplex PCR with the immunoSEQ v3 hsTCRB kit. An Illumina NextSeq 500 was used to sequence the TCR libraries, reaching approximately 2 million read pairs at survey level or about 4.5-6.5 million at deep level. The study's processing was this. The immunoSEQ Analyzer software assigned V, D and J genes, filtered out non-productive sequences, and reported clonality. Repertoires of infused TIL and blood were compared using productive Simpson clonality and the Morisita overlap index of productive TRB rearrangements. The absolute count of a clonotype in blood was estimated by multiplying the lymphocyte count by the CD3+ fraction and by the productive frequency of the clone. TCRdb mirrors the immuneACCESS table, restricted to in-frame sequences. Some clones are absent from its copies; in checked studies, under half trace to an unresolved V gene, and the reason for the others is unknown. V and J calls and clone size are copied from that table; D and trimming were computed from the DNA. The sample table holds approximately 22,000 clones, of which about 71% were seen once. The top ten constitute approximately 2% of the sample.

The chain is assembled from TRBV6-4 and TRBJ1-2; 7 central bases correspond to TRBD1. The starting material was blood, obtained at baseline. The receptor comes from a person aged 25 to 80 with non-small cell lung cancer. Here the CDR3 is given as CASSDRSTGRHYGYTF. The sequence in DNA is TGTGCCAGCAGTGACCGATCGACAGGGAGGCACTATGGCTACACCTTC.